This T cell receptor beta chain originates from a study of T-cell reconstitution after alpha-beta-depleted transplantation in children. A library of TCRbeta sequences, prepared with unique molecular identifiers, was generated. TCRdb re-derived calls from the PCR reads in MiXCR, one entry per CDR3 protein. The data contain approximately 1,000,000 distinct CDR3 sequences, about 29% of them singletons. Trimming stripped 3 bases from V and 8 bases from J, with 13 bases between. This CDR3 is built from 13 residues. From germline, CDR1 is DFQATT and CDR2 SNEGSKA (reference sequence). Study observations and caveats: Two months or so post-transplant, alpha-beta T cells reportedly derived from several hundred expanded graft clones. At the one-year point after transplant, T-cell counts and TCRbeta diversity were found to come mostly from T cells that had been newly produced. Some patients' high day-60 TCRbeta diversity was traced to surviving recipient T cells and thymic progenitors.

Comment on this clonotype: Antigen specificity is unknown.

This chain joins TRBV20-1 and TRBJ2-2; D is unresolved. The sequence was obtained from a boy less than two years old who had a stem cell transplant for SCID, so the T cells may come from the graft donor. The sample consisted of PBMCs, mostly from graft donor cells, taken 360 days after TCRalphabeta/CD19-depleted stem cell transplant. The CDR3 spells CSASRRALGELFF. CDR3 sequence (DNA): TGCAGTGCTAGTCGTAGGGCTTTGGGGGAGCTGTTTTTT.